This T cell receptor beta chain came from a study of a mutant IDH1 vaccine in newly diagnosed glioma. Study-level background: A roughly 60% male, about 38% female split and a mean age of roughly 37 years characterized treated patients. Standard pretreatment was either radiotherapy, temozolomide, or, for most, radiochemotherapy with temozolomide.

Here immunoSEQ multiplex PCR was the method, and the copy in TCRdb shows in-frame clones only, minus some. The sample carries 59,000 or so clones, about nine tenths recorded once. Indicated time point: baseline, week 1 (first vaccination visit). Treatment of the sample: pre-vaccination baseline after standard-of-care therapy. V was pared by 4 bases and J by 6 bases, with 18 bases between. CDR3 length: 15 residues. Germline V lookup: CDR1 MNHEY, CDR2 SMNVEV (reference sequence). The clonotype comes from a man aged 45 to 65 with glioma. Sequences were derived from PBMCs, sampled from a glioma patient treated with radiotherapy, temozolomide or both. The chain recombines TRBV27 with TRBJ2-5, with TRBD2 as a possible D gene (6 bases). CDR3 loop: CASSSPRLVVKTQYF. The CDR3 bases are TGTGCCAGCAGTTCACCCAGACTAGTTGTAAAGACCCAGTACTTC.